Each of the 27 T cell receptor beta chains below was sequenced from the same sample in a study of shared clonotypes between healthy human individuals (TCRdb year 2020). The method behind the library was the immunoSEQ multiplex PCR assay. The table was pulled from immuneACCESS by TCRdb, which kept in-frame rearrangements only. Such tables lose some clones; where checked, under half of the loss comes from unresolved V genes, and the rest has no known cause. The sample profile shows about 330,000 clones; around 86% of them were found once. The top ten constitute 15% to 20% of the sample. The sequenced material came from memory CD8+ T cells sorted from blood. The intended sense of this specimen's cell subset or site label: CD45RO+ cells pooled with CCR7-negative TemRA cells. Receptors were obtained from a man aged 18 to 30 in good health.

This clone was seen just once. The chain recombines TRBV13 with TRBJ2-5; possible D gene TRBD2, 5 bases. The germline CDR1 and CDR2 sequences are PRHDT and FYEKMQ (reference sequence). CDR3 length: 17 amino acids. V dropped 5 bases and J dropped 0 bases, with 19 bases sitting between them. CDR3 loop: CASSKRLTIWYQETQYF. The CDR3 DNA is TGTGCCAGCAGCAAAAGGCTGACTATCTGGTACCAAGAGACCCAGTACTTC.

The chain recombines TRBV5-1 with TRBJ2-2; D perhaps matches TRBD2 (6 bases). Trimming took off 1 base at V and 6 bases at J, with 22 bases between the two ends. The CDR3 sequence is 18 residues long. The V gene's germline CDR1 is SGHRS and CDR2 YFSETQ. CDR3 loop: CASSLSLATLLFPGELFF. For the CDR3, the DNA is TGCGCCAGCAGCTTGTCCCTAGCGACTTTACTTTTCCCCGGGGAGCTGTTTTTT.

This rearrangement joins TRBV6-5 to TRBJ2-7; D is ambiguous. This CDR3 has 12 residues. Trimming removed 6 bases from V and 6 bases from J, with 12 bases in between. Germline V gives CDR1 MNHEY, CDR2 SVGAGI. Written as DNA, the CDR3 is TGTGCCAGCAGCCGACAAGCAGTCGAGCAGTACTTC. It yields the protein CASSRQAVEQYF.

The chain links TRBV6-1 to TRBJ2-7; possible D gene TRBD2, 6 bases. V dropped 2 bases and J dropped 0 bases, with 14 bases sitting between them. Germline CDR1 and CDR2: MNHNS and SASEGT. The CDR3 runs 16 residues. The CDR3, as DNA: TGTGCCAGCAGTGAAAGGTGGGGACTTAACTCCTACGAGCAGTACTTC. The encoded protein is CASSERWGLNSYEQYF.

The gene calls are TRBV7-6 and TRBJ2-5; D remains unclear. The V and J ends lost 5 bases and 2 bases respectively, with 18 bases between them. This CDR3 is 16 amino acids long. The germline CDR1 and CDR2 sequences are SGHVS and FNYEAQ. DNA of the CDR3: TGTGCCAGCAGCCATCTGGCATACCTAGAACAAGAGACCCAGTACTTC. As protein: CASSHLAYLEQETQYF.

This clone was found a few times. The rearrangement links TRBV6-1 to TRBJ2-3; TRBD2 aligns across 9 bases. Germline CDR1 reads MNHNS; CDR2 reads SASEGT. The J segment lost 2 bases and the V segment lost 4 bases, leaving 7 bases of the junction unmatched. The CDR3 is 16 residues long. CDR3 protein: CASSVPSGVLTDTQYF. The CDR3 DNA follows: TGTGCCAGCAGTGTCCCTAGCGGGGTGCTCACAGATACGCAGTATTTT.

This chain uses TRBV6-5 with TRBJ2-7; 9 positions match TRBD2. The CDR3 has 15 amino acids. V lost 3 bases and J lost 6; bases outside the gene matches: 9. CDR1 is MNHEY and CDR2 is SVGAGI in the germline V gene. Here the CDR3 reads CASSYGAGGPSEQYF. The CDR3 nucleotides read TGTGCCAGCAGTTATGGGGCGGGAGGGCCCTCCGAGCAGTACTTC.

The chain couples TRBV5-6 to TRBJ2-5; tentative D call: TRBD2 (5 bases). Germline-derived CDR1 and CDR2 are SGHDT and YYEEEE. This CDR3 contains 18 residues. V lost 5 bases, J lost 4 bases, and 27 bases lay in between. For the CDR3, the DNA is TGTGCCAGCAGTTCGGGATCCCGGACGAGGGCCATTGTAGAGACCCAGTACTTC. Protein: CASSSGSRTRAIVETQYF.

The rearrangement links TRBV7-2 to TRBJ2-1; 8 bases match TRBD2. The V gene's germline CDR1 is SGHTA and CDR2 FQGNSA. The CDR3 sequence is 14 residues long. V trimming: 1 base; J trimming: 9 bases; junction bases outside the gene matches: 5. CDR3: CASSLVGLDGEQFF. The CDR3 coding sequence is TGTGCCAGCAGCTTAGTGGGACTAGACGGTGAGCAGTTCTTC.

V gene TRBV7-8 combines with J gene TRBJ2-3; D unresolved. This CDR3 is 17 amino acids long. Germline CDR1 SGHVS, CDR2 FQNEAQ. Trimming cost V 5 bases and J 3 bases, with 21 bases left between them. CDR3 bases: TGTGCCAGCAGCCTTTTCTCCTCGTACCATAGAACAGATACGCAGTATTTT. Translating it yields CASSLFSSYHRTDTQYF.

The rearrangement joins TRBV11-3 to TRBJ2-2; D perhaps matches TRBD1 (6 bases). Germline CDR1 and CDR2: SGHNT and YENEEA. CDR3 length equals 18 residues. Trimming left V 5 bases short and J 0 bases short, with 19 bases between. The DNA of the CDR3 is TGTGCCAGCAGCAAACAGCCCCGGACAGTCCCGAACACCGGGGAGCTGTTTTTT. Protein sequence: CASSKQPRTVPNTGELFF.

The rearrangement uses TRBV7-9 and TRBJ2-3, with 9 bases fitting TRBD2. CDR1 and CDR2 from the germline V gene are SEHNR and FQNEAQ (reference sequence). After removal of 5 bases from V and 1 base from J, the junction contained 4 bases not matched to a gene. CDR3 length: 15 amino acids. The CDR3 here is CASSPTSGRTDTQYF. In nucleotides, the CDR3 is TGTGCCAGCAGCCCGACTAGCGGACGCACAGATACGCAGTATTTT.

This clone was seen more than once but under ten times. CDR3 region: CASSLEQDPRTSGYTF. In DNA, the CDR3 is TGTGCCAGCAGCTTGGAGCAGGATCCCCGGACTAGCGGCTACACCTTC. This sequence joins TRBV5-8 and TRBJ1-2; D ambiguous. The germline V gene encodes CDR1 SGHTS and CDR2 YDEGEE. There are 16 residues in the CDR3. V lost 0 bases and J lost 8, with 20 bases in between. Complete variable domain (other parts from reference TRBV5-8 and TRBJ1-2): EAGVTQSPTHLIKTRGQQATLRCSPISGHTSVYWYQQALGLGLQFLLWYDEGEERNRGNFPPRFSGRQFPNYSSELNVNALELEDSALYLCASSLEQDPRTSGYTFGSGTRLTVV.

The chain joins TRBV5-4 to TRBJ2-5; no firm D call. Trimming took off 0 bases at V and 4 bases at J, with 7 bases between the two ends. Looked up from germline, CDR1 is SGHNT and CDR2 is YYREEE (reference sequence). The CDR3 has 13 residues. The CDR3 DNA follows: TGTGCCAGCAGCTTGGAACTGGGAGAGACCCAGTACTTC. Its protein is CASSLELGETQYF.

The chain employs TRBV29-1 and TRBJ1-1, with D unresolved. Trimming pared 4 bases from V and 7 bases from J, leaving 19 bases between. The CDR3 covers 14 residues. Germline V gene lookup returns CDR1 SQVTM and CDR2 ANQGSEA. The CDR3 sequence is CSVASGRLMDEAFF. For the CDR3, the DNA is TGCAGCGTTGCTTCGGGTAGGTTAATGGATGAAGCTTTCTTT.

The chain combines TRBV5-6 with TRBJ2-7; a possible D gene is TRBD1 (5 bases). The CDR3 is made up of 13 amino acids. Looked up from germline, CDR1 is SGHDT and CDR2 is YYEEEE. V was pared by 0 bases and J by 4 bases, with 8 bases between. The CDR3, as DNA: TGTGCCAGCAGCTTGGAAAGGGGATACGAGCAGTACTTC. This sequence encodes CASSLERGYEQYF.

This clone was seen a single time. The CDR3 bases are TGTGCCAGCAGTTACACGTTGCGGGGGTTCACAGATACGCAGTATTTT. Translation gives CASSYTLRGFTDTQYF. The V call is TRBV6-5, the J call TRBJ2-3, with TRBD2 matching 7 bases. The CDR3 runs to 16 residues. V was pared by 2 bases and J by 2 bases, with 7 bases of the junction left unmatched. The germline gives CDR1 MNHEY, CDR2 SVGAGI.

The chain carries TRBV6-1 and TRBJ1-1; TRBD1 is a possible D gene (6 bases). The germline V and J ends were trimmed by 8 bases and 3 bases, with 19 bases remaining between them. Germline V CDR1 and CDR2: MNHNS, SASEGT. The CDR3 is made up of 15 amino acids. The CDR3 loop reads CASSTGGWMDTEAFF. DNA for the CDR3: TGTGCCAGCTCGACGGGGGGCTGGATGGACACTGAAGCTTTCTTT.

This clone was picked up many times. This same CDR3 is encoded by further DNA sequences in the sample. The chain has TRBV6-1 and TRBJ1-2; no definite D call. The CDR3 runs 16 residues. V dropped 0 bases and J dropped 3 bases, with 14 bases sitting between them. The germline CDR1 and CDR2 sequences are MNHNS and SASEGT. The CDR3 DNA sequence: TGTGCCAGCAGTGAAGCGTACGGGCCGGCGGACTATGGCTACACCTTC. Protein: CASSEAYGPADYGYTF.

The DNA of the CDR3 is TGTGCCAGCAGTGCCCACAGGGGGCGAGACTATGGCTACACCTTC. Translating it yields CASSAHRGRDYGYTF. The chain combines TRBV25-1 with TRBJ1-2, with 9 bases aligning to TRBD1. Germline V CDR1 and CDR2: MGHDK, SYGVNS. This CDR3 region has 15 residues. The trim removed 4 bases at V and 3 bases at J, leaving 6 bases unmatched.

The chain combines TRBV7-9 with TRBJ1-1; D unresolved. CDR1 and CDR2 (germline): SEHNR, FQNEAQ (reference sequence). V dropped 4 bases and J dropped 4 bases, with 16 bases sitting between them. There are 15 residues in the CDR3. CDR3 loop: CASSSRVGPFTEAFF. The CDR3 DNA reads as TGTGCCAGCAGCTCTAGGGTCGGTCCGTTCACTGAAGCTTTCTTT.

The rearrangement links TRBV7-8 to TRBJ2-7; D is possibly TRBD1 (5 bases). Germline values: CDR1 SGHVS, CDR2 FQNEAQ. V gave up 0 bases and J gave up 0 bases, with 12 bases separating them. This CDR3 is 16 amino acids long. The CDR3 is CASSLAGRDISYEQYF. DNA for the CDR3: TGTGCCAGCAGCTTAGCGGGCAGGGATATCTCCTACGAGCAGTACTTC. The variable domain in full, completed from reference TRBV7-8 and TRBJ2-7, reads GAGVSQSPRYKVAKRGQDVALRCDPISGHVSLFWYQQALGQGPEFLTYFQNEAQLDKSGLPSDRFFAERPEGSVSTLKIQRTQQEDSAVYLCASSLAGRDISYEQYFGPGTRLTVT.

The chain links TRBV27 to TRBJ1-5; D may be TRBD1 (6 bases). Germline V lookup: CDR1 MNHEY, CDR2 SMNVEV (reference sequence). V lost 0 bases to trimming and J lost 2 bases, with 17 bases between them. The CDR3 totals 18 residues. The CDR3 DNA reads TGTGCCAGCAGTTTATCGTTTGAGCAGGGGTGGGGCAATCAGCCCCAGCATTTT. This gives the protein CASSLSFEQGWGNQPQHF.

V and J are TRBV7-4 and TRBJ2-1; possibly TRBD1 or TRBD2 for D (5 bases each). With 1 base removed from V and 0 bases from J, the gap between germline ends came to 10 bases. The CDR3 loop spans 16 amino acids. In germline, CDR1 is SGHVT, CDR2 SQSDAQ. CDR3 DNA sequence: TGTGCCAGCAGCTTAGAGGGGACGGGCTCCTACAATGAGCAGTTCTTC. Protein product: CASSLEGTGSYNEQFF. The full variable domain, its missing parts supplied by reference TRBV7-4 and TRBJ2-1, is GAGVSQSPRYKVAKRGRDVALRCDSISGHVTLYWYRQTLGQGSEVLTYSQSDAQRDKSGRPSGRFSAERPERSVSTLKIQRTEQGDSAVYLCASSLEGTGSYNEQFFGPGTRLTVL.

This clone has only a few counts. The chain has TRBV19 and TRBJ2-7, with 8 bases identical to TRBD2. Germline CDR1 reads LNHDA; CDR2 reads SQIVND (reference sequence). V trimming: 8 bases; J trimming: 2 bases; junction bases outside the gene matches: 5. The CDR3 extends over 13 amino acids. The CDR3 DNA reads TGTGCCAGTGCGGGGGGACTAACCTACGAGCAGTACTTC. Protein sequence: CASAGGLTYEQYF.

The rearrangement joins TRBV4-1 to TRBJ2-5; 7 bases align to TRBD1. CDR3 length equals 15 residues. Trimming at V came to 4 bases and at J to 5 bases, leaving 10 bases not matched to a gene. The germline V gene encodes CDR1 MGHRA and CDR2 YSYEKL. The CDR3 nucleotides read TGCGCCAGCAGCCTGCGGACAGGCCCTCGGGAGACCCAGTACTTC. Translated, it gives CASSLRTGPRETQYF.

The J gene is TRBJ1-5, the V gene TRBV7-8, with 8 bases aligning to TRBD1. Germline values: CDR1 SGHVS, CDR2 FQNEAQ. The J segment lost 7 bases and the V segment lost 4 bases, leaving 9 bases of the junction unmatched. There are 15 residues in the CDR3. The CDR3 DNA reads as TGTGCCAGCAGCTCAGAGACAGGGGTCGAGCAGCCCCAGCATTTT. Encoded protein: CASSSETGVEQPQHF.